These 12 T cell receptor beta chains were all obtained from the same sample, sequenced in a study of T cell changes during pregnancy in multiple sclerosis. Repertoires were generated with immunoSEQ multiplex PCR, while TCRdb's copy carries only in-frame clones and drops some. The data hold 75,000 to 95,000 clones, with 94% observed a single time. Sequenced here: CD4+ T cells from peripheral blood mononuclear cells, sampled after pregnancy. The receptors were sampled from a female donor with multiple sclerosis, enrolled in a pregnancy study.

The rearrangement joins TRBV5-1 to TRBJ2-2; 7 nucleotides line up with TRBD1. The CDR3 covers 15 residues. The germline V gene has CDR1 SGHRS and CDR2 YFSETQ. With V trimmed by 2 bases and J by 8 bases, 9 bases remained unmatched. The CDR3 nucleotides read TGCGCCAGCAGCTTAAAGGGACAGCCCAATGGGGAGCTGTTTTTT. As protein: CASSLKGQPNGELFF.

In this sample, this clone turned up once. The chain recombines TRBV7-8 with TRBJ1-3; 12 bases fit TRBD1. CDR3 length: 17 residues. With V trimmed by 1 base and J by 8 bases, 9 bases remained unmatched. Germline CDR1 SGHVS, CDR2 FQNEAQ. CDR3 bases: TGTGCCAGCAGCTTAGAGGGACAGGGGGCGGTATACCACACCATATATTTT. Translating it yields CASSLEGQGAVYHTIYF.

The V call is TRBV19, the J call TRBJ2-7; 8 bases agree with TRBD2. Unmatched junction bases numbered 7, after V lost 4 bases and J lost 2 bases. Germline V gives CDR1 LNHDA, CDR2 SQIVND (reference sequence). The CDR3 extends over 15 amino acids. The CDR3 spells CASSKEAGVTYEQYF. The CDR3 nucleotides are TGTGCCAGTAGTAAGGAAGCGGGAGTTACCTACGAGCAGTACTTC. Full variable domain (rest looked up from reference TRBV19 and TRBJ2-7): DGGITQSPKYLFRKEGQNVTLSCEQNLNHDAMYWYRQDPGQGLRLIYYSQIVNDFQKGDIAEGYSVSREKKESFPLTVTSAQKNPTAFYLCASSKEAGVTYEQYFGPGTRLTVT.

This clone was observed once. This sequence joins TRBV18 and TRBJ1-1; D may be TRBD1 (5 bases). Trimming shortened V by 1 base and J by 2 bases, and 8 bases separated the two germline ends. The CDR3 contains 14 residues. Germline V gives CDR1 KGHSH, CDR2 LQKENI. The CDR3 DNA reads TGTGCCAGCTCACCACAGGGGTTCAACACTGAAGCTTTCTTT. Translated, it gives CASSPQGFNTEAFF.

The chain carries TRBV19 and TRBJ1-2; D is possibly TRBD1 (5 bases). V was trimmed by 3 bases and J by 4 bases, leaving 12 bases between them. The CDR3 is 14 residues long. The germline gives CDR1 LNHDA, CDR2 SQIVND (reference sequence). CDR3 nucleotides: TGTGCCAGTAGTATCCTCAGGGTGGCCTATGGCTACACCTTC. Translation gives CASSILRVAYGYTF.

This sequence joins TRBV2 and TRBJ2-1; TRBD2 agrees at 10 bases. Germline V gene lookup returns CDR1 SNHLY and CDR2 FYNNEI. CDR3 length: 14 amino acids. V shed 4 bases and J 6 bases; nucleotides not matched to a gene: 3. Here the CDR3 reads CASSVLAGTNEQFF. The CDR3 coding sequence is TGTGCCAGCAGTGTACTAGCGGGAACCAATGAGCAGTTCTTC.

This chain connects TRBV28 to TRBJ1-1; no definite D call. CDR1 is MDHEN, CDR2 SYDVKM, per germline. Trimming took off 4 bases at V and 7 bases at J, with 4 bases between the two ends. The CDR3 has 10 residues. The CDR3 nucleotides read TGTGCCAGCAGTTCATTTGAAGCTTTCTTT. As protein: CASSSFEAFF.

This chain links TRBV19 with TRBJ2-2; no reliable D call. The length of the CDR3 is 13 residues. Germline CDR1 LNHDA, CDR2 SQIVND (reference sequence). V gave up 7 bases and J gave up 0 bases, with 6 bases separating them. The CDR3 DNA sequence: TGTGCCAGTAAATCGTCGAACACCGGGGAGCTGTTTTTT. It is translated as CASKSSNTGELFF.

CDR3 region: CASSLQGASNQPQHF. The DNA for the CDR3 is TGTGCCAGCTCACTCCAGGGGGCGAGCAATCAGCCCCAGCATTTT. This chain uses TRBV18 with TRBJ1-5, with 8 bases matching TRBD1. The J segment lost 1 base and the V segment lost 4 bases, leaving 3 bases of the junction unmatched. CDR3 length: 15 residues. The V gene's germline CDR1 is KGHSH and CDR2 LQKENI.

The genes are TRBV7-2 and TRBJ2-5, with 8 bases that match TRBD1. This CDR3 spans 16 amino acids. The trim removed 4 bases at V and 0 bases at J, leaving 7 bases unmatched. Per the germline V gene, CDR1 is SGHTA and CDR2 is FQGNSA. The CDR3 DNA reads TGTGCCAGCAGCTCCGACAGGGGCCAGTACCAAGAGACCCAGTACTTC. As protein: CASSSDRGQYQETQYF. Combining the CDR3 with reference TRBV7-2 and TRBJ2-5 gives the whole variable domain GAGVSQSPSNKVTEKGKDVELRCDPISGHTALYWYRQSLGQGLEFLIYFQGNSAPDKSGLPSDRFSAERTGGSVSTLTIQRTQQEDSAVYLCASSSDRGQYQETQYFGPGTRLLVL.

This clone was observed a single time. This chain uses TRBV6-5 with TRBJ2-1; 9 bases align to TRBD2. CDR1 is MNHEY, CDR2 SVGAGI, per germline. The CDR3 loop spans 15 amino acids. The V segment lost 6 bases and the J segment 4 bases; nucleotides outside the gene matches: 7. CDR3: CASSYRLAEYNEQFF. The CDR3 nucleotides read TGTGCCAGCAGCTATCGACTAGCGGAGTACAATGAGCAGTTCTTC.

The rearrangement uses TRBV6-6 and TRBJ2-7; TRBD2 aligns across 9 bases. From germline, CDR1 is MNHNY and CDR2 SVGAGI (reference sequence). V was clipped by 6 bases and J by 0 bases; unmatched bases: 6. This CDR3 spans 15 amino acids. The CDR3 protein is CASRMTSGYSYEQYF. Here the CDR3 DNA reads TGTGCCAGCAGGATGACTAGCGGCTACTCCTACGAGCAGTACTTC.